This TCR beta chain emerged from a study of T-cell reconstitution after alpha-beta-depleted transplantation in children. The authors prepared the TCRbeta library with unique molecular identifiers. TCRdb redid the calling of the PCR reads with MiXCR, one entry per CDR3 protein. The sample shows about 200,000 distinct CDR3 sequences, more than 12% of them seen only once. The V gene lost 1 base and the J gene lost 2 bases, with 15 bases spanning the gap. The CDR3 is 18 residues long. This clonotype was recorded a few times. The rearrangement links TRBV12-3 or TRBV12-4 to TRBJ1-6, with D maybe TRBD1 (6 bases). This specimen consisted of PBMCs from the stem cell graft donor, obtained from the stem cell graft. This sequence was found in a human donor who donated a stem cell graft to a child with acute lymphoblastic leukemia. CDR3 sequence reads: CASSLGGGPGPYNSPLHF. The CDR3 nucleotides read TGTGCCAGCAGTTTAGGAGGGGGGCCTGGGCCCTATAATTCACCCCTCCACTTT.